Sequencing of this TCR beta chain was carried out in a study of T cells after yellow fever vaccination. The overall study: Fractions containing few cells were prepared with SMART-Seq v4 Ultra Low Input. General study findings and limits: Boosting was followed by the reappearance of most primary-vaccination clones (roughly 95% CD4, 85% to 90% CD8). It was a weaker secondary response, yet one that peaked faster, at day 5 versus 15.

Concerning this clonotype: Its antigen is unidentified.

TCR cDNA, made by 5'RACE template switching, carried an added universal primer site and UMIs. TCRdb reprocessed the 5' RACE reads via MiXCR and lists one record per CDR3 protein. Counted here are 100,000 to 150,000 distinct CDR3 sequences, roughly 10% occurring once; the ten biggest clones make up about two fifths. The CDR3 has 17 residues. V lost 1 base and J lost 2, with 15 bases in between. Germline lookup yields CDR1 SGHAT and CDR2 FQNNGV. This sample comprised CD8+ T cells sorted from PBMCs, obtained on the day of the yellow fever booster vaccination. The TCR originated in a young man who received the YFV17D yellow fever vaccine. V is TRBV11-2 and J is TRBJ2-4; maybe TRBD1 (5 bases). The CDR3 DNA follows: TGTGCCAGCAGCTTAGCCTCGATAGGGGATCCCAAAAACATTCAGTACTTC. This translates into CASSLASIGDPKNIQYF.